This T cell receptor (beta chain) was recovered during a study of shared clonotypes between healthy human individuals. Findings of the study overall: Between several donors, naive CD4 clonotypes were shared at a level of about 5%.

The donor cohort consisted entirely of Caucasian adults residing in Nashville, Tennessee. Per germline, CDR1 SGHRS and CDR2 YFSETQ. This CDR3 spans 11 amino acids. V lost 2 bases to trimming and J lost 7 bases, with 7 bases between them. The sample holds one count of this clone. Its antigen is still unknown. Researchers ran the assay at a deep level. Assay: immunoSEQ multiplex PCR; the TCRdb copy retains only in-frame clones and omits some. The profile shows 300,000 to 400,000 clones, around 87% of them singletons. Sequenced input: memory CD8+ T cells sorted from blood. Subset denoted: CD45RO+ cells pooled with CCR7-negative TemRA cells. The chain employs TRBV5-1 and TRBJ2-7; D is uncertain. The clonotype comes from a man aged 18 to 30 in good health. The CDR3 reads CASSFRCEQYF. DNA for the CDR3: TGCGCCAGCAGCTTTCGATGTGAGCAGTACTTC.